This TCR beta chain was recorded in a study of CD8 T cells in ankylosing spondylitis. General study points: Characteristic of ankylosing spondylitis blood, it appeared, was a TCR beta motif comprising fewer than 10 highly homologous variants. Reports of some motif variants in reactive arthritis synovial fluid and blood predate this one.

This clonotype was observed many times. Its specificity is unknown. Scientists made TCR beta libraries using quantitative 5'-RACE with molecular barcodes. Each CDR3 protein gets one entry after TCRdb re-called the 5' RACE reads with MiXCR. The table lists 220,000 or so distinct CDR3 sequences, roughly a tenth of them singletons, with 21% in the top ten. With V trimmed by 6 bases and J by 10 bases, 6 bases remained unmatched. The CDR3 has 13 residues. CDR1 SGHDN and CDR2 FVKESK come from the germline V gene. V and J are TRBV14 and TRBJ1-6; TRBD1 aligns across 7 bases. The source material was blood, either unsorted or a sorted T cell fraction (not recorded which). This sequence was found in a male donor with ankylosing spondylitis or in good health (not recorded which). CDR3 bases: TGTGCCAGCAGGGCAGGGGGAGGATCACCCCTCCACTTT. Residues: CASRAGGGSPLHF.